This TCR beta chain came from a study of blood T cell repertoires in COVID-19. For the study at large: Both acute and convalescent COVID-19 samples were obtained from the United States, Italy and Spain. In each case, the material was cDNA or gDNA derived from T cells, B-cell-depleted T cells, or PBMCs.

The CDR3 has 12 residues. Germline loops: CDR1 SGHTA, CDR2 FQGNSA. The V and J ends lost 1 base and 6 bases respectively, with 6 bases between them. Original processing methods: The assay estimated nucleated cells by amplifying reference gene primers. The method was immunoSEQ multiplex PCR; TCRdb's version includes in-frame clones alone and lacks a portion of them. That table gives V, J and clone size, and the DNA gave D and trimming. The table has around 88,000 clones, approximately 90% seen once. The chain is built from TRBV7-2 and TRBJ1-1, with D hard to call. The TCR comes from a man aged 55 to 70 with acute or convalescent COVID-19. Sequencing input: peripheral blood. The CDR3: CASSLVRAEAFF. CDR3 coding DNA: TGTGCCAGCAGCTTAGTCCGGGCTGAAGCTTTCTTT. Full variable domain (rest looked up from reference TRBV7-2 and TRBJ1-1): GAGVSQSPSNKVTEKGKDVELRCDPISGHTALYWYRQSLGQGLEFLIYFQGNSAPDKSGLPSDRFSAERTGGSVSTLTIQRTQQEDSAVYLCASSLVRAEAFFGQGTRLTVV.